A single sample gave rise to the 18 T cell receptor beta chains below, sequenced in a study of CD8+ T cells in alopecia areata. Following extraction, RNA underwent reverse transcription to cDNA, which served as the sequencing template. Clones were sequenced by immunoSEQ multiplex PCR, and TCRdb holds only the in-frame ones, with some missing. The sample includes about 120,000 clones, roughly 55% of them seen just once. Sample treatment: oral pan-JAK inhibitor, 5-10 mg twice daily. The material was CD8+ T cells sorted from blood, obtained at week 24, from a patient treated with tofacitinib. The receptors shown here come from a human donor with alopecia areata.

A word on this clone: With only one base between it and a far larger clone, this is likely a read error. The CDR3 spells CASSELAGGQETQYF. In nucleotides, the CDR3 is TGTGCCAGCAGTGAACTAGCGGGGGGGCAAGAGACCCAGTACTTC. This chain links TRBV6-4 with TRBJ2-5; 13 bases agree with TRBD2. The CDR3 spans 15 residues. V shed 3 bases, J shed 2 bases, and the junction held 0 bases outside the gene matches. The germline V gene has CDR1 MRHNA and CDR2 SNTAGT.

The chain links TRBV29-1 to TRBJ2-7; the D gene is possibly TRBD1 (5 bases). Germline-derived CDR1 and CDR2 are SQVTM and ANQGSEA. Between the trimmed V and J ends, which lost 7 bases and 7 bases, there was a span of 20 bases. The CDR3 sequence is 13 residues long. The CDR3 DNA is TGCAGCGCCGTAGGGCAATTTAGGGGTGAGCAGTACTTC. It translates to CSAVGQFRGEQYF.

In regard to this clone: Other DNA variants within this sample encode the same CDR3. The J gene is TRBJ2-7, the V gene TRBV2, with 10 nucleotides matching TRBD1. CDR3 size: 14 residues. Germline assignment: CDR1 SNHLY and CDR2 FYNNEI. V dropped 1 base and J dropped 4; count of bases not matched to a gene: 1. Here the CDR3 reads CASSEGQGAYEQYF. The DNA of the CDR3 is TGTGCCAGCAGTGAAGGACAGGGGGCTTACGAGCAGTACTTC.

This clone was detected a few times. This rearrangement joins TRBV27 to TRBJ2-7; D unresolved. The V gene lost 7 bases and the J gene lost 0 bases, with 16 bases spanning the gap. Germline V gene sequence: CDR1 MNHEY, CDR2 SMNVEV (reference sequence). The CDR3 runs 15 residues. CDR3 residues: CASTPLLGPSYEQYF. As DNA, the CDR3 is TGTGCCAGCACCCCTTTATTAGGGCCCTCCTACGAGCAGTACTTC.

This chain joins TRBV6-5 and TRBJ1-2; TRBD1 matches 9 bases. Trimming took 2 bases from V and 4 from J; bases not matched to a gene: 5. This CDR3 has 15 amino acids. Germline CDR1 and CDR2: MNHEY and SVGAGI. The CDR3 coding sequence is TGTGCCAGCAGTTACGGGGGGACAGGGATCTATGGCTACACCTTC. This sequence encodes CASSYGGTGIYGYTF.

This clone has only a few counts. This rearrangement joins TRBV4-1 to TRBJ2-2; D assignment may be TRBD1 or TRBD2 (5 bases each). Germline CDR1 MGHRA, CDR2 YSYEKL. The germline V and J ends were trimmed by 0 bases and 2 bases, with 7 bases remaining between them. The CDR3 totals 15 residues. CDR3 loop: CASSQDGANTGELFF. CDR3 nucleotide sequence: TGCGCCAGCAGCCAAGACGGGGCAAACACCGGGGAGCTGTTTTTT.

This clone was picked up a small number of times. The chain is built from TRBV10-3 and TRBJ2-5; 9 nucleotides match TRBD2. In germline, CDR1 is ENHRY, CDR2 SYGVKD. The CDR3 contains 18 residues. V trimming: 5 bases; J trimming: 4 bases; junction bases outside the gene matches: 17. CDR3 loop: CAISSSTTKASGVETQYF. CDR3 nucleotide sequence: TGTGCCATCAGTTCCAGTACGACTAAGGCTAGCGGGGTAGAGACCCAGTACTTC.

This clone occurred many times. The CDR3 reads CASSLAAGGRNEQFF. CDR3 in DNA: TGTGCCAGCAGCTTGGCCGCGGGGGGGCGCAATGAGCAGTTCTTC. The chain recombines TRBV5-4 with TRBJ2-1; 9 nucleotides line up with TRBD2. V lost 0 bases to trimming and J lost 6 bases; unmatched junction nucleotides: 4. Germline-derived CDR1 and CDR2 are SGHNT and YYREEE (reference sequence). The CDR3 consists of 15 residues. Full variable domain (missing parts from reference TRBV5-4 and TRBJ2-1): ETGVTQSPTHLIKTRGQQVTLRCSSQSGHNTVSWYQQALGQGPQFIFQYYREEENGRGNFPPRFSGLQFPNYSSELNVNALELDDSALYLCASSLAAGGRNEQFFGPGTRLTVL.

The rearrangement uses TRBV13 and TRBJ1-2, with D tentatively TRBD1 (5 bases). V shed 1 base and J shed 7 bases, with 10 bases lying between them. The germline V gene encodes CDR1 PRHDT and CDR2 FYEKMQ (reference sequence). The CDR3 runs to 13 residues. CDR3 in amino acids: CASSLEVGVGYTF. CDR3 DNA: TGTGCCAGCAGCTTAGAGGTGGGGGTTGGCTACACCTTC.

The table lists this clone with a few counts. V usage is TRBV27 and J usage is TRBJ2-7; 7 nucleotides agree with TRBD1. Per the germline V gene, CDR1 is MNHEY and CDR2 is SMNVEV (reference sequence). CDR3 length: 13 amino acids. V shed 3 bases, J shed 3 bases, and the junction held 2 bases outside the gene matches. The DNA for the CDR3 is TGTGCCAGCAGTTTGGGACAGTACTACGAGCAGTACTTC. Translated, it gives CASSLGQYYEQYF.

The sample holds one count of this clone. The conserved phenylalanine or tryptophan normally closing the CDR3 is absent here, so this likely arose from a read error. It is unclear where the CDR3 begins or ends on the DNA, so no DNA is shown, and the CDR3 is as TCRdb lists it. The chain recombines TRBV10-1 with TRBJ2-6. CDR1 and CDR2 from the germline V gene are WNHNN and SYGVQD (reference sequence). The CDR3 has 14 residues if both end residues are counted. The chain's CDR3 is CASSDLSRSHKVGL.

V is TRBV19 and J is TRBJ2-7, with D perhaps matching TRBD1 (5 bases). Trimming left V 1 base short and J 0 bases short, with 10 bases between. This CDR3 region has 15 residues. Germline CDR1 reads LNHDA; CDR2 reads SQIVND (reference sequence). CDR3 nucleotide sequence: TGTGCCAGTAGTATAGGCCAGGGAAGCTCCTACGAGCAGTACTTC. This translates into CASSIGQGSSYEQYF.

In regard to this clone: Germline is not matched at one junction end, which may reflect a read error. V and J are TRBV7-7 and TRBJ2-2; D is unclear. CDR1 SSHAT and CDR2 FNYEAQ come from the germline V gene (reference sequence). The CDR3 spans 14 residues. The CDR3 sequence is CASSLWGNTGELFF. The CDR3 coding sequence is TGTGCTAGCAGCTTATGGGGGAACACCGGGGAGCTGTTTTTT.

The gene calls are TRBV27 and TRBJ2-7; 10 bases are a match to TRBD2. The CDR3 is made up of 17 amino acids. CDR1 is MNHEY, CDR2 SMNVEV, per germline (reference sequence). Germline trimming cut 5 bases from V and 2 bases from J; bases unmatched to any gene: 12. CDR3 nucleotides: TGTGCCAGCAGTCCCGAGTTAGCTCTAGCGGGGGCCTACGAGCAGTACTTC. Its translation is CASSPELALAGAYEQYF.

The CDR3 loop reads CASSLSPGGELFF. The CDR3 bases are TGTGCCAGCAGCTTAAGTCCAGGCGGGGAGCTGTTTTTT. The genes are TRBV7-2 and TRBJ2-2; D not resolved. CDR1 is SGHTA and CDR2 is FQGNSA in the germline V gene. V was trimmed by 2 bases and J by 7 bases, leaving 8 bases between them. The CDR3 runs to 13 residues.

This clone has just a few counts. The V call is TRBV4-2, the J call TRBJ2-3; D may be TRBD1 (6 bases). The CDR3 is 15 residues long. Looked up from germline, CDR1 is LGHNA and CDR2 is YNFKEQ. Trimming took off 3 bases at V and 0 bases at J, with 10 bases between the two ends. CDR3 sequence (DNA): TGTGCCAGCAGCCAGGCCCAGGGGAGCACAGATACGCAGTATTTT. Translating it yields CASSQAQGSTDTQYF.

The chain employs TRBV13 and TRBJ2-5; D tentatively fits TRBD1 or TRBD2 (5 bases each). CDR3 length: 16 amino acids. The germline V gene has CDR1 PRHDT and CDR2 FYEKMQ (reference sequence). Trimming left V 5 bases short and J 3 bases short, with 19 bases between. The CDR3 spells CASSPRGDLGEETQYF. CDR3 coding DNA: TGTGCCAGCAGCCCCCGTGGGGACCTCGGGGAAGAGACCCAGTACTTC.

The J gene is TRBJ2-7, the V gene TRBV25-1; D is perhaps TRBD1 or TRBD2 (5 bases each). The CDR3 length is 16 residues. Germline V gives CDR1 MGHDK, CDR2 SYGVNS. V gave up 4 bases and J gave up 4 bases, with 20 bases separating them. In nucleotides, the CDR3 is TGTGCCAGCAGTGCACAAGAGGGGCAGAGAAAATACGAGCAGTACTTC. Translation gives CASSAQEGQRKYEQYF.